This paragraph reports one TCR beta chain. V lost 0 bases to trimming and J lost 1 base, with 13 bases between them. Per germline, CDR1 MGHRA and CDR2 YSYEKL. This CDR3 contains 16 residues. The data originate from a study of blood T cell repertoires in COVID-19. The protocol was immunoSEQ multiplex PCR, while the TCRdb copy is restricted to in-frame clones and leaves out a portion. The repertoire holds around 44,000 clones, 81% seen once, with roughly 40% in the top ten. The source is a man aged 40-50 years with active or convalescent COVID-19. Sequencing used peripheral blood. V usage is TRBV4-1 and J usage is TRBJ2-7; a possible D gene is TRBD2 (6 bases). As DNA, the CDR3 is TGCGCCAGCAGCCAAGAGTCCGGGACTCCTTCCTACGAGCAGTACTTC. The encoded protein is CASSQESGTPSYEQYF.